These T cell receptor beta chains were read from a single sample in a study of regulatory T cells in long-lasting Graves disease. A single record per CDR3 protein comes from TCRdb applying MiXCR to the multiplex PCR reads. The data show 300,000 to 350,000 distinct CDR3 sequences, about 19% seen once. The sample was peripheral blood mononuclear cells (PBMCs), taken when the disease was refractory, from a patient treated with antithyroid drugs. The receptors were gathered from a female donor with Graves disease. Both conserved end residues are part of each CDR3. The order of the fields is clone size, V gene, J gene, D gene, CDR3 protein, CDR3 DNA. The D gene is left open where the match is weak. Clone size is not always given. Where it is, it says once, few, many or a class for expanded clones.

clone size: many; V gene: TRBV2; J gene: TRBJ1-1; D gene: NA; CDR3 protein: CASCRQENTEAFF; CDR3 DNA: TGTGCCAGCTGCCGACAGGAGAACACTGAAGCTTTCTTT
clone size: NA; V gene: TRBV6-1; J gene: TRBJ2-4; D gene: NA; CDR3 protein: CAPQSGAKNIQYF; CDR3 DNA: TGTGCCCCACAGTCGGGAGCCAAAAACATTCAGTACTTC
clone size: NA; V gene: TRBV6-2/TRBV6-3; J gene: TRBJ1-1; D gene: TRBD1; CDR3 protein: CASKHRGPKPSEAFF; CDR3 DNA: TGTGCCAGCAAACACAGGGGGCCCAAACCCTCTGAAGCTTTCTTT
clone size: NA; V gene: TRBV19; J gene: TRBJ1-5; D gene: NA; CDR3 protein: CASSHGWRQKDQPQHF; CDR3 DNA: TGTGCCAGTAGTCACGGGTGGAGGCAGAAAGATCAGCCCCAGCATTTT
clone size: NA; V gene: TRBV5-1; J gene: TRBJ2-6; D gene: TRBD1; CDR3 protein: CASSSRGTGAGANVLTF; CDR3 DNA: TGCGCCAGCAGCTCGAGAGGGACAGGGGCTGGGGCCAACGTCCTGACTTTC
clone size: NA; V gene: TRBV27; J gene: TRBJ2-7; D gene: NA; CDR3 protein: CASSLSIAERSYEQYF; CDR3 DNA: TGTGCCAGCAGTTTATCGATTGCCGAGCGATCCTACGAGCAGTACTTC
clone size: many; V gene: TRBV6-1; J gene: TRBJ2-5; D gene: NA; CDR3 protein: CASRTGGGEETQYF; CDR3 DNA: TGTGCCAGCCGTACTGGCGGAGGGGAGGAGACCCAGTACTTC
clone size: many; V gene: TRBV18; J gene: TRBJ2-4; D gene: NA; CDR3 protein: CASSPGGRNIQYF; CDR3 DNA: TGTGCCAGCTCACCAGGCGGCAGAAACATTCAGTACTTC
clone size: NA; V gene: TRBV7-2; J gene: TRBJ2-7; D gene: NA; CDR3 protein: CASSLELDMTYEQYF; CDR3 DNA: TGTGCCAGCAGCTTAGAGCTAGACATGACCTACGAGCAGTACTTC
clone size: many; V gene: TRBV12-3/TRBV12-4; J gene: TRBJ1-1; D gene: NA; CDR3 protein: CASSPRGPTEAFF; CDR3 DNA: TGTGCCAGCAGTCCCCGTGGGCCCACTGAAGCTTTCTTT
clone size: many; V gene: TRBV7-8; J gene: TRBJ1-5; D gene: NA; CDR3 protein: CASSFLGYSNQPQHF; CDR3 DNA: TGTGCCAGCAGCTTTCTTGGATATAGCAATCAGCCCCAGCATTTT
clone size: few; V gene: TRBV5-1; J gene: TRBJ2-1; D gene: TRBD1; CDR3 protein: CASSPTGEPYNEQFF; CDR3 DNA: TGCGCCAGCAGCCCAACAGGGGAGCCCTACAATGAGCAGTTCTTC
clone size: many; V gene: TRBV12-3/TRBV12-4; J gene: TRBJ1-4; D gene: TRBD1; CDR3 protein: CASSLTGVNEKLFF; CDR3 DNA: TGTGCCAGCAGCTTGACAGGGGTTAATGAAAAACTGTTTTTT
clone size: many; V gene: TRBV2; J gene: TRBJ2-7; D gene: NA; CDR3 protein: CASTAAGIYPYEQYF; CDR3 DNA: TGTGCCAGCACCGCGGCCGGCATATACCCCTACGAGCAGTACTTC
clone size: few; V gene: TRBV29-1; J gene: TRBJ1-4; D gene: NA; CDR3 protein: CSVAPGVANEKLFF; CDR3 DNA: TGCAGCGTTGCCCCGGGGGTGGCTAATGAAAAACTGTTTTTT
clone size: many; V gene: TRBV7-2; J gene: TRBJ2-7; D gene: TRBD2; CDR3 protein: CASSLEGGEIYEQYF; CDR3 DNA: TGTGCCAGCAGCTTAGAGGGAGGGGAAATCTACGAGCAGTACTTC
clone size: many; V gene: TRBV24-1; J gene: TRBJ2-5; D gene: TRBD1; CDR3 protein: CATSDTGARGETQYF; CDR3 DNA: TGTGCCACCAGTGACACAGGGGCTAGAGGAGAGACCCAGTACTTC
clone size: many; V gene: TRBV6-2/TRBV6-3; J gene: TRBJ1-4; D gene: NA; CDR3 protein: CASSYYGLNEKLFF; CDR3 DNA: TGTGCCAGCAGTTACTACGGTCTCAATGAAAAACTGTTTTTT
clone size: once; V gene: TRBV5-6; J gene: TRBJ1-2; D gene: NA; CDR3 protein: CASSASPTGTGFYGYTF; CDR3 DNA: TGTGCCAGCAGCGCATCCCCTACCGGGACGGGGTTCTATGGCTACACCTTC
clone size: many; V gene: TRBV12-3/TRBV12-4; J gene: TRBJ2-5; D gene: TRBD1; CDR3 protein: CASSARGRQETQYF; CDR3 DNA: TGTGCCAGCAGTGCCAGGGGGCGGCAAGAGACCCAGTACTTC
clone size: NA; V gene: TRBV5-1; J gene: TRBJ1-1; D gene: TRBD1; CDR3 protein: CASSLVGQGVGKAFF; CDR3 DNA: TGCGCCAGCAGCTTGGTGGGACAGGGAGTCGGGAAAGCTTTCTTT
clone size: many; V gene: TRBV14; J gene: TRBJ2-5; D gene: NA; CDR3 protein: CASSPSRYREAQYF; CDR3 DNA: TGTGCCAGCAGCCCTTCCCGTTACCGTGAGGCCCAGTACTTC
clone size: NA; V gene: TRBV7-9; J gene: TRBJ1-1; D gene: NA; CDR3 protein: CASSLELTNTEAFF; CDR3 DNA: TGTGCCAGCAGCTTAGAATTAACGAACACTGAAGCTTTCTTT